The 18 T cell receptor beta chains presented below share a single source sample, sequenced in a study of OX40 agonist ivuxolimab in advanced cancers. The assay was immunoSEQ multiplex PCR, and TCRdb's table has in-frame clones only and misses some. Of approximately 53,000 clones in the sample, 80% to 95% were seen once. The specimen comprised CD4+ or CD8+ T cells sorted from blood, sampled in a trial of the OX40 agonist ivuxolimab. These receptors were obtained from an adult with an advanced solid tumor such as melanoma, head and neck, liver or kidney cancer.

The chain links TRBV7-9 to TRBJ2-2; D assignment may be TRBD1 or TRBD2 (6 bases each). The CDR3 sequence is 15 residues long. The V gene lost 3 bases and the J gene lost 3 bases, with 11 bases spanning the gap. Germline values: CDR1 SEHNR, CDR2 FQNEAQ (reference sequence). The CDR3 here is CASSFRGADTGELFF. The CDR3 nucleotides read TGTGCCAGCAGCTTTAGGGGGGCGGACACCGGGGAGCTGTTTTTT.

J is TRBJ1-5 and V is TRBV30, with D uncertain. The V end was cut by 0 bases, the J end by 4 bases, with 10 bases between. Germline assignment: CDR1 GTSNPN and CDR2 SVGIG (reference sequence). The CDR3 is 14 amino acids. The CDR3 here is CAWSVMQGNQPQHF. The CDR3 DNA sequence: TGTGCCTGGAGTGTAATGCAAGGGAATCAGCCCCAGCATTTT. The variable domain in full, with the rest retrieved from reference TRBV30 and TRBJ1-5, is SQTIHQWPATLVQPVGSPLSLECTVEGTSNPNLYWYRQAAGRGLQLLFYSVGIGQISSEVPQNLSASRPQDRQFILSSKKLLLSDSGFYLCAWSVMQGNQPQHFGDGTRLSIL.

This chain uses TRBV27 with TRBJ2-1; D gene unclear. Germline assignment: CDR1 MNHEY and CDR2 SMNVEV (reference sequence). This CDR3 has 12 residues. V was trimmed by 7 bases and J by 10 bases, leaving 14 bases between them. CDR3 nucleotides: TGTGCCAGCACTCGACCTGATGGGGAGCAGTTCTTC. Its translation: CASTRPDGEQFF.

The J gene is TRBJ1-2, the V gene TRBV7-8; TRBD1 might be the D (5 bases). Germline CDR1 reads SGHVS; CDR2 reads FQNEAQ. The CDR3 has 14 residues. V gave up 1 base and J gave up 6 bases, with 12 bases separating them. CDR3 protein: CASSLVTGDHGYTF. As DNA, the CDR3 is TGTGCCAGCAGCTTAGTTACGGGGGATCATGGCTACACCTTC.

The chain is built from TRBV15 and TRBJ2-5; 7 nucleotides match TRBD2. CDR3 length equals 13 residues. The V gene's germline CDR1 is LNHNV and CDR2 YYDKDF (reference sequence). J was trimmed by 7 bases and V by 1 base; bases with no gene match: 3. The CDR3 loop reads CATSRARGRTQYF. CDR3 nucleotide sequence: TGTGCCACCAGCAGAGCGCGCGGGAGGACCCAGTACTTC. Using reference TRBV15 and TRBJ2-5 for the parts outside the CDR3, the full variable domain is DAMVIQNPRYQVTQFGKPVTLSCSQTLNHNVMYWYQQKSSQAPKLLFHYYDKDFNNEADTPDNFQSRRPNTSFCFLDIRSPGLGDTAMYLCATSRARGRTQYFGPGTRLLVL.

The chain joins TRBV2 to TRBJ2-7; no clear D. In germline, CDR1 is SNHLY, CDR2 FYNNEI. CDR3 length: 13 residues. V was trimmed by 4 bases and J by 1 base, leaving 8 bases between them. CDR3 residues: CASSGSESYEQYF. The CDR3 DNA is TGTGCCAGCAGTGGGAGCGAGTCCTACGAGCAGTACTTC. Full variable domain (rest looked up from reference TRBV2 and TRBJ2-7): EPEVTQTPSHQVTQMGQEVILRCVPISNHLYFYWYRQILGQKVEFLVSFYNNEISEKSEIFDDQFSVERPDGSNFTLKIRSTKLEDSAMYFCASSGSESYEQYFGPGTRLTVT.

This clone came up once. The rearrangement links TRBV4-3 to TRBJ1-6; D not certain. From germline, CDR1 is LGHNA and CDR2 YSLEER. This CDR3 is 13 amino acids long. Trimming left V 8 bases short and J 7 bases short, with 12 bases between. The CDR3 DNA sequence: TGCGCCAGCGGGGAGGCCCTCAATTCACCCCTCCACTTT. Residues: CASGEALNSPLHF.

V usage is TRBV7-9 and J usage is TRBJ1-2, with TRBD1 identical over 8 bases. V trimming: 5 bases; J trimming: 3 bases; junction bases outside the gene matches: 17. Germline CDR1 SEHNR, CDR2 FQNEAQ (reference sequence). There are 18 residues in the CDR3. DNA for the CDR3: TGTGCCAGCAGCCCGATATTGGACAGGGATGAATACGACTATGGCTACACCTTC. Translating it yields CASSPILDRDEYDYGYTF.

V gene TRBV6-1 combines with J gene TRBJ2-1; TRBD2 matches 11 bases. The V gene's germline CDR1 is MNHNS and CDR2 SASEGT. This CDR3 has 15 amino acids. The V and J ends lost 1 base and 9 bases, in that order; junction bases with no gene match: 5. In DNA form, the CDR3 reads TGTGCCAGCAGTGAAGAAGTAGCGGGAGGGGGTGAGCAGTTCTTC. As protein: CASSEEVAGGGEQFF.

The chain recombines TRBV9 with TRBJ2-2; D is unresolved. This CDR3 region has 13 residues. Trimming removed 0 bases from V and 6 bases from J, with 6 bases in between. Germline CDR1 and CDR2: SGDLS and YYNGEE. CDR3 DNA sequence: TGTGCCAGCAGCGTAGGACCTTCCGGGGAGCTGTTTTTT. It codes for CASSVGPSGELFF. Filled out from reference TRBV9 and TRBJ2-2, the complete variable domain reads DSGVTQTPKHLITATGQRVTLRCSPRSGDLSVYWYQQSLDQGLQFLIQYYNGEERAKGNILERFSAQQFPDLHSELNLSSLELGDSALYFCASSVGPSGELFFGEGSRLTVL.

V usage is TRBV27 and J usage is TRBJ1-1, with TRBD1 matching 7 bases. The V gene's germline CDR1 is MNHEY and CDR2 SMNVEV (reference sequence). There are 14 residues in the CDR3. Losses at the gene ends were 5 bases for V and 3 bases for J; bases not matched to a gene: 6. For the CDR3, the DNA is TGTGCCAGCAGTGTGAGACAGGGTTACACTGAAGCTTTCTTT. Protein product: CASSVRQGYTEAFF.

This chain links TRBV7-6 with TRBJ2-3; 9 bases map to TRBD1. CDR1 SGHVS and CDR2 FNYEAQ come from the germline V gene. This CDR3 is built from 16 residues. V was clipped by 2 bases and J by 1 base; unmatched bases: 4. CDR3 bases: TGTGCCAGCAGCTTACTGGACAGGGGACGCACAGATACGCAGTATTTT. As protein: CASSLLDRGRTDTQYF.

V is TRBV9 and J is TRBJ2-1; D is ambiguous. V was shortened by 2 bases and J by 5 bases, with 14 bases between the two germline ends. This CDR3 is 15 amino acids long. Per the germline V gene, CDR1 is SGDLS and CDR2 is YYNGEE. DNA of the CDR3: TGTGCCAGCAGCGTTTGGGCGGTCGCCCACAATGAGCAGTTCTTC. Its translation is CASSVWAVAHNEQFF.

The chain links TRBV2 to TRBJ2-7; D not certain. Trimming shortened V by 7 bases and J by 2 bases, and 12 bases separated the two germline ends. The CDR3 contains 13 residues. Looked up from germline, CDR1 is SNHLY and CDR2 is FYNNEI. The CDR3 protein is CASTYGLTYEQYF. The DNA for the CDR3 is TGTGCCAGCACCTACGGGCTTACCTACGAGCAGTACTTC. The complete variable domain, with remaining parts taken from reference TRBV2 and TRBJ2-7, reads EPEVTQTPSHQVTQMGQEVILRCVPISNHLYFYWYRQILGQKVEFLVSFYNNEISEKSEIFDDQFSVERPDGSNFTLKIRSTKLEDSAMYFCASTYGLTYEQYFGPGTRLTVT.

This chain uses TRBV15 with TRBJ2-5, with D hard to call. The V and J ends lost 1 base and 2 bases respectively, with 8 bases between them. Germline-derived CDR1 and CDR2 are LNHNV and YYDKDF (reference sequence). This CDR3 has 14 amino acids. The CDR3 loop is CATSRGRQQETQYF. The DNA of the CDR3 is TGTGCCACCAGCAGAGGAAGACAACAAGAGACCCAGTACTTC.

As DNA, the CDR3 is TGTGCCAGCAGCCAAGACCGGAACACCGGGGAGCTGTTTTTT. Protein product: CASSQDRNTGELFF. The gene calls are TRBV14 and TRBJ2-2; D remains ambiguous. This CDR3 spans 14 amino acids. Germline V CDR1 and CDR2: SGHDN, FVKESK. Deletions cut 0 bases from V and 1 base from J, with 3 bases between.

The chain combines TRBV6-5 with TRBJ2-7; the match to TRBD2 covers 8 bases. The CDR3 has 13 residues. CDR1 is MNHEY, CDR2 SVGAGI, per germline. J was trimmed by 0 bases and V by 8 bases; bases with no gene match: 3. Here the CDR3 reads CASSGGGSYEQYF. The CDR3 nucleotides are TGTGCCAGCTCGGGGGGGGGCTCCTACGAGCAGTACTTC.

The V call is TRBV11-3, the J call TRBJ2-1, with 7 bases matching TRBD2. After removal of 2 bases from V and 4 bases from J, the junction contained 5 bases not matched to a gene. CDR3 length: 15 residues. The germline gives CDR1 SGHNT, CDR2 YENEEA. The CDR3 reads CASSLLSGGYNEQFF. The CDR3 nucleotides read TGTGCCAGCAGCTTACTTTCGGGAGGATACAATGAGCAGTTCTTC.